This T cell receptor beta chain was identified in a study of blood T cell repertoires in COVID-19. V was trimmed by 6 bases and J by 6 bases, leaving 14 bases between them. The CDR3 is made up of 13 amino acids. From germline, CDR1 is MNHEY and CDR2 SMNVEV (reference sequence). This clone was counted many times. In the original processing: Amplification with reference gene primers provided the estimates of nucleated cell counts. Using immunoSEQ multiplex PCR, the repertoire was profiled, and TCRdb retains in-frame clones only, with some absent. That table furnishes V, J and clone size, whereas the DNA furnished D and trimming. This table has just over 250,000 clones, 80% to 90% appearing once. Grouping used clinical history reported by participants in a survey and questionnaire.

The source is a man between 25 and 39 years old with acute COVID-19. The V and J genes are TRBV27 and TRBJ1-1; D not resolved. Sequences were obtained from PBMCs or T cells enriched from blood (not recorded which). As DNA, the CDR3 is TGTGCCAGCAGATCAACTTATGCTGCTGAAGCTTTCTTT. Translation: CASRSTYAAEAFF.